The sequence of this T cell receptor beta chain was determined in a study of radiation and T cells in renal cell carcinoma. This clone came up once. The time point here: blood 4 weeks post-SBRT, at nephrectomy. Treatment noted: 15 Gy SBRT to primary tumor, nephrectomy 4 weeks later. Nephrectomy followed 15 Gy stereotactic body radiation by 4 weeks. Assay: immunoSEQ multiplex PCR; the TCRdb copy retains only in-frame clones and omits some. Of about 100,000 clones listed, around 80% are singletons. The CDR3 covers 13 residues. Germline CDR1 and CDR2: KGHSH and LQKENI. Trimming removed 4 bases from V and 3 bases from J, with 10 bases in between.

The receptor was isolated from a man aged 55 to 69 with renal cell carcinoma. The chain couples TRBV18 to TRBJ2-7; TRBD1 is a possible D gene (6 bases). The source was blood, collected from a patient whose treatment included radiotherapy and nephrectomy. CDR3 protein: CASSRGTNYEQYF. The CDR3 nucleotides are TGTGCCAGCTCACGGGGGACAAACTACGAGCAGTACTTC.